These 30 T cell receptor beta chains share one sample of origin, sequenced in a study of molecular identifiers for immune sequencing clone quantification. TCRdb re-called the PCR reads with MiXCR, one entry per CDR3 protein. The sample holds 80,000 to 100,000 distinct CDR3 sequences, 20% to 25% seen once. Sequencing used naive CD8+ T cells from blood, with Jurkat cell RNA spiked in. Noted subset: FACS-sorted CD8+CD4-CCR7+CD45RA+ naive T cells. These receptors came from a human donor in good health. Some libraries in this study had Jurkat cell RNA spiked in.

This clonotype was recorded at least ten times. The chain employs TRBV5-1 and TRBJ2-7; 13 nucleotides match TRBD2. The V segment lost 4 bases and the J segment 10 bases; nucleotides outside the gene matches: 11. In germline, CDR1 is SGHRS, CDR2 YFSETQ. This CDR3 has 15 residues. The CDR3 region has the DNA TGCGCCAGCAGCCCTATAAGGACTAGCGGGGGACCCCAGTACTTC. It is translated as CASSPIRTSGGPQYF.

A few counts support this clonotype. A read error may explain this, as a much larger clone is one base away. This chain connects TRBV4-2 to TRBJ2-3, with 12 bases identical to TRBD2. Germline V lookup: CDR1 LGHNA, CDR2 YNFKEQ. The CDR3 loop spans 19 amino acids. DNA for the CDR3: TGTGCCAGCAGCCAAGAGGAACTAGCGGGAGGTACGGCCACAGATACGCGGTATTTT. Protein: CASSQEELAGGTATDTRYF.

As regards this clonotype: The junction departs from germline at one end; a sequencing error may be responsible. In DNA form, the CDR3 reads TGTGCCAGCAGCTTAGTGACCAGCAATGAGCAGTGCTTC. It translates to CASSLVTSNEQCF. The V and J genes are TRBV11-2 and TRBJ2-1, with D hard to call. Germline V gene sequence: CDR1 SGHAT, CDR2 FQNNGV. The CDR3 is 13 amino acids.

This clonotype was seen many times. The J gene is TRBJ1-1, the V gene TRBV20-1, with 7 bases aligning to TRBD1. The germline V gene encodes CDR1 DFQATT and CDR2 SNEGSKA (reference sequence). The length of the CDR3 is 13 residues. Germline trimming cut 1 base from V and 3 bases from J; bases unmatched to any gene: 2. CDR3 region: CSARGQGDTEAFF. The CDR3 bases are TGCAGTGCTAGAGGCCAGGGGGACACTGAAGCTTTCTTT.

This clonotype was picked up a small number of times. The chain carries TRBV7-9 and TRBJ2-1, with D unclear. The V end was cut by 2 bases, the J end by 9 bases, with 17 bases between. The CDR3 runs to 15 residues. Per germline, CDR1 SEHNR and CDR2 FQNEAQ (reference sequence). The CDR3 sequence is CASSLSVGFLIEQFF. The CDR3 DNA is TGTGCCAGCAGCTTATCCGTAGGATTCCTTATTGAGCAGTTCTTC. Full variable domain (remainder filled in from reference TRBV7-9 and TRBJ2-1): DTGVSQNPRHKITKRGQNVTFRCDPISEHNRLYWYRQTLGQGPEFLTYFQNEAQLEKSRLLSDRFSAERPKGSFSTLEIQRTEQGDSAMYLCASSLSVGFLIEQFFGPGTRLTVL.

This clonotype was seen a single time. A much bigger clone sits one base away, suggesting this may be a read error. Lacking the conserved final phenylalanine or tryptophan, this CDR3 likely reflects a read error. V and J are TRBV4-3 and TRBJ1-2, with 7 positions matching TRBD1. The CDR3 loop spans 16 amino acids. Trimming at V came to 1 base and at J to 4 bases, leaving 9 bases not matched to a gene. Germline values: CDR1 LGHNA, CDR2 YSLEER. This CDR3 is CASSQAGGRDSYGYTS. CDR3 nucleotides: TGCGCCAGCAGCCAAGCCGGGGGCCGGGACAGCTATGGCTACACCTCC.

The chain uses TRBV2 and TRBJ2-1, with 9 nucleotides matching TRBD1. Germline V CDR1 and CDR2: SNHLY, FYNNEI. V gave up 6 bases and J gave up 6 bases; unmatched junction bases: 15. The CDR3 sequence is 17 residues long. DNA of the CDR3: TGTGCCAGCAGCAATATAAACCGGGACAGGGTAGGCAATGAGCAGTTCTTC. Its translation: CASSNINRDRVGNEQFF.

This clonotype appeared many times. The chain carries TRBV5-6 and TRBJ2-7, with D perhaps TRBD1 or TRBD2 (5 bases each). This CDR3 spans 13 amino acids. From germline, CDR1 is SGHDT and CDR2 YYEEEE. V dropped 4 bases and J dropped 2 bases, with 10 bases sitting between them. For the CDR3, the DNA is TGTGCCAGCAGCCTGGGGACCACCTACGAGCAGTACTTC. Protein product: CASSLGTTYEQYF.

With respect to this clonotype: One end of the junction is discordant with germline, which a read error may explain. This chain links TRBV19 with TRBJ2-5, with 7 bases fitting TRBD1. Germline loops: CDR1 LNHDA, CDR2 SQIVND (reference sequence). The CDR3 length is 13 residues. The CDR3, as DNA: TGTGCCAGTAGCCCAACAGGGGAAGAGCCCCAGTACTTC. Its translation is CASSPTGEEPQYF.

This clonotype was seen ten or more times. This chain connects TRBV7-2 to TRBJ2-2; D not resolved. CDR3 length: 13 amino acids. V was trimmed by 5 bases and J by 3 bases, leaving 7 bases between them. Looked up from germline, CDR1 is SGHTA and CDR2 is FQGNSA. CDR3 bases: TGTGCCAGCAGCCCATCGCACACCGGGGAGCTGTTTTTT. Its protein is CASSPSHTGELFF.

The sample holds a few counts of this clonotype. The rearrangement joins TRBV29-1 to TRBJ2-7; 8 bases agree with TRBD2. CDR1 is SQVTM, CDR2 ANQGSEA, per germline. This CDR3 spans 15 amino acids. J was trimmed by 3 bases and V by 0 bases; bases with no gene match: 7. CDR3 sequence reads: CSVEDTSGSDYEQYF. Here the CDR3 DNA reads TGCAGCGTTGAAGATACCAGCGGGAGCGACTACGAGCAGTACTTC.

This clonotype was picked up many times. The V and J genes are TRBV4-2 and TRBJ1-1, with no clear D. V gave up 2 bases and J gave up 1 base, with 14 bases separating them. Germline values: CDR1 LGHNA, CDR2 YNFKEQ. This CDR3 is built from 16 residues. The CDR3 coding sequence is TGTGCCAGCAGCCAACCCTACTGGACTGAGAACACTGAAGCTTTCTTT. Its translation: CASSQPYWTENTEAFF.

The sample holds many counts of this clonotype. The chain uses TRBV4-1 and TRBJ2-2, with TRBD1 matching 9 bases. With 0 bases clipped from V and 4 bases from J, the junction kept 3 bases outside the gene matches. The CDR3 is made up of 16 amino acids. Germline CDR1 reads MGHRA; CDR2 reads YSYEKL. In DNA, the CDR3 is TGCGCCAGCAGCCAAGAAGGGACAGGGCTCACCGGGGAGCTGTTTTTT. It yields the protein CASSQEGTGLTGELFF.

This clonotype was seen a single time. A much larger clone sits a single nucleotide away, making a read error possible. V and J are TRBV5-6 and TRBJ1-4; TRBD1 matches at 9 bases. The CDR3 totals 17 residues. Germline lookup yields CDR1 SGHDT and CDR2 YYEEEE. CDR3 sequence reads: CATSNRGRDAGYEKLFF. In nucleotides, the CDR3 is TGTGCCACCAGCAACAGGGGGCGAGACGCTGGTTACGAAAAACTGTTTTTT.

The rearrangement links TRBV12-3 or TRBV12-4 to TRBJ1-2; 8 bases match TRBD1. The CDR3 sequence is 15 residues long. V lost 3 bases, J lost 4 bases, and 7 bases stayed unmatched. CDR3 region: CASSFWQGAGYGYTF. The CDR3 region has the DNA TGTGCCAGCAGTTTTTGGCAGGGGGCTGGCTATGGCTACACCTTC.

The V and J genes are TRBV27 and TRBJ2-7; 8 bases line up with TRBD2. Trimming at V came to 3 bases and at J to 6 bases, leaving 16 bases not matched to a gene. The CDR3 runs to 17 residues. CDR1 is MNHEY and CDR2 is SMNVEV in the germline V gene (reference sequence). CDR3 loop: CASSFIGPGLGVAEQYF. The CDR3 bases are TGTGCCAGCAGTTTTATTGGACCGGGACTAGGGGTCGCCGAGCAGTACTTC.

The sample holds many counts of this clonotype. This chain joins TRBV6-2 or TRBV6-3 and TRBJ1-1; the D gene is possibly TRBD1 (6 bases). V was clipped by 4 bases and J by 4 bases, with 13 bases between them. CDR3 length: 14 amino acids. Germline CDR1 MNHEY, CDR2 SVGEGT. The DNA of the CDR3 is TGTGCCAGCAGTTCTCAGGGGATAAGCACTGAAGCTTTCTTT. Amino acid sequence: CASSSQGISTEAFF.

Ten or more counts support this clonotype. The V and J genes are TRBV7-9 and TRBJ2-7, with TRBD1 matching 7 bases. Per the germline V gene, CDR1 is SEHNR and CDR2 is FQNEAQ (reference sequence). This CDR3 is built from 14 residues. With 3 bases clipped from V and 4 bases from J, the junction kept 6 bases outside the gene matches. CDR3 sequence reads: CASSFVGTVYEQYF. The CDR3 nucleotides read TGTGCCAGCAGCTTCGTTGGGACAGTGTACGAGCAGTACTTC.

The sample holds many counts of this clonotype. CDR3 residues: CATRSAGADTQYF. The CDR3 bases are TGTGCCACCAGATCAGCGGGGGCAGATACGCAGTATTTT. J is TRBJ2-3 and V is TRBV24-1; 8 nucleotides align to TRBD2. V shed 7 bases, J shed 4 bases, and the junction held 3 bases outside the gene matches. Germline CDR1 and CDR2: KGHDR and SFDVKD. The CDR3 sequence is 13 residues long.

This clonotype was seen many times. The CDR3 loop is CSARGTSGSAYEQYF. The CDR3 nucleotides are TGCAGTGCTAGGGGGACTAGCGGGTCCGCCTACGAGCAGTACTTC. The chain joins TRBV20-1 to TRBJ2-7, with 12 bases lining up with TRBD2. The V and J ends lost 3 bases and 2 bases, in that order; junction bases with no gene match: 5. Germline V gene sequence: CDR1 DFQATT, CDR2 SNEGSKA (reference sequence). The CDR3 is 15 residues long.

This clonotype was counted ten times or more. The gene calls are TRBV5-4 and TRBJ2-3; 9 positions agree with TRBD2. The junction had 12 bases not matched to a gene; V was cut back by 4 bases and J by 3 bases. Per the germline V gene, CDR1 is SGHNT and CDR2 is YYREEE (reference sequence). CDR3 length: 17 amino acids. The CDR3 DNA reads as TGTGCCAGCAGCCTGCCCCGGGGAGCGGGGGGTACAGATACGCAGTATTTT. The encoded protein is CASSLPRGAGGTDTQYF.

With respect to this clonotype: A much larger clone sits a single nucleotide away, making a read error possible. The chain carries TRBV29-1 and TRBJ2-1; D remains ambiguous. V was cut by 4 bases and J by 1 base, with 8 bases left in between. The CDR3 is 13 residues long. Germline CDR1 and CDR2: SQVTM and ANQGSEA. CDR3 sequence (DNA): TGCAGCGTTGTCATCGATTCCTACAATGAGCAGTTCTTC. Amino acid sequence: CSVVIDSYNEQFF.

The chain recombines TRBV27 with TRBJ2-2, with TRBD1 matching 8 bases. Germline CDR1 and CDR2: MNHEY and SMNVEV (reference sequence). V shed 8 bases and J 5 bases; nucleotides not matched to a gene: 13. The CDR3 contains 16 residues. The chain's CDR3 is CASCLIGTGRTGELFF. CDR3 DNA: TGTGCCAGCTGTCTCATTGGGACAGGCAGGACCGGGGAGCTGTTTTTT.

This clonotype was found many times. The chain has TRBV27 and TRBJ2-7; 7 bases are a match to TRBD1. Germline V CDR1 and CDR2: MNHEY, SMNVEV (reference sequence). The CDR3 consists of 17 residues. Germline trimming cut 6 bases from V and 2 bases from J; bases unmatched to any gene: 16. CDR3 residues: CASSAQGGYSYTYEQYF. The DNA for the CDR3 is TGTGCCAGCAGCGCCCAAGGGGGCTACTCCTATACCTACGAGCAGTACTTC.

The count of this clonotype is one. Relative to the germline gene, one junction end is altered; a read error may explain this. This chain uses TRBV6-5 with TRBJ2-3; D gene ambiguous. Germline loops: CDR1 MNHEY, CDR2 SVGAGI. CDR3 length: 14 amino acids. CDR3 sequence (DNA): TGTGCCAGCAGTTACGGGTATGGCACAGCTCCGCCGTCTTTT. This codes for CASSYGYGTAPPSF.

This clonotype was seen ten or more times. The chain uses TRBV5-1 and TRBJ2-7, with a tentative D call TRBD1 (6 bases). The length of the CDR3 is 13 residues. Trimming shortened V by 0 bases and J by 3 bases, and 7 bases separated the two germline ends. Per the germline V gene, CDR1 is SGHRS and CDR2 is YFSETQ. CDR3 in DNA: TGCGCCAGCAGCTTGGTACAGGGCTACGAGCAGTACTTC. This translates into CASSLVQGYEQYF.

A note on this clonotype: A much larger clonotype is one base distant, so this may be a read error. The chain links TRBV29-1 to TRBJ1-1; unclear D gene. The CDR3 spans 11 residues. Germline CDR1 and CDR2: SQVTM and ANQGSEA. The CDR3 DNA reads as TGCAGCGTACGACTCGGCACTGAAGCTATCTTT. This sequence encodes CSVRLGTEAIF. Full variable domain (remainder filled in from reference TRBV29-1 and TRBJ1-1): SAVISQKPSRDICQRGTSLTIQCQVDSQVTMMFWYRQQPGQSLTLIATANQGSEATYESGFVIDKFPISRPNLTFSTLTVSNMSPEDSSIYLCSVRLGTEAIFGQGTRLTVV.

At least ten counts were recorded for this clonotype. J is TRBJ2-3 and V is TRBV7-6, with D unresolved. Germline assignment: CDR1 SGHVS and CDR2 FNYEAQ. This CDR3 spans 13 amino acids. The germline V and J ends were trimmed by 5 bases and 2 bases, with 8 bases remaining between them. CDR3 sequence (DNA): TGTGCCAGCAGCGATCGTAACACAGATACGCAGTATTTT. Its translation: CASSDRNTDTQYF.

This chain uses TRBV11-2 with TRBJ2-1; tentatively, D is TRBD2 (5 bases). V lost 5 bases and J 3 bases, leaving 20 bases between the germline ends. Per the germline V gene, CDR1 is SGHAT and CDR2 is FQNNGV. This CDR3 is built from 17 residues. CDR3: CASSLDPGNNYYNEQFF. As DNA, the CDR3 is TGTGCCAGCAGCCTGGATCCGGGGAACAACTACTACAATGAGCAGTTCTTC.

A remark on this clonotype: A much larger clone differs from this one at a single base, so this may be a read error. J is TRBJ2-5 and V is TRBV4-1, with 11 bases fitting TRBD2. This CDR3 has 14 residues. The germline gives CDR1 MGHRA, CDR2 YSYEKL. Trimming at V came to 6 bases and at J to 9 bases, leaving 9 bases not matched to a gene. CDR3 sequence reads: CASSDSGGAEPQYF. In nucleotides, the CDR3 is TGCGCCAGCAGTGATAGCGGGGGGGCGGAGCCCCAGTACTTC.